The 10 T cell receptor beta chains presented below share a single source sample, sequenced in a study of T cell changes during pregnancy in multiple sclerosis. Assay: immunoSEQ multiplex PCR; the TCRdb copy retains only in-frame clones and omits some. This table has about 28,000 clones, around 90% appearing once. The source material was peripheral blood, sampled in the first trimester of pregnancy. The receptor set was obtained from a female donor in good health, enrolled as a control in a pregnancy study.

The chain uses TRBV5-1 and TRBJ2-7, with TRBD2 as a possible D gene (5 bases). Per germline, CDR1 SGHRS and CDR2 YFSETQ. This CDR3 comprises 13 residues. The V gene lost 1 base and the J gene lost 3 bases, with 8 bases spanning the gap. CDR3 nucleotides: TGCGCCAGCAGCTTGACGGGGATCTACGAGCAGTACTTC. Protein: CASSLTGIYEQYF. Together with reference TRBV5-1 and TRBJ2-7, the CDR3 gives the full variable domain: KAGVTQTPRYLIKTRGQQVTLSCSPISGHRSVSWYQQTPGQGLQFLFEYFSETQRNKGNFPGRFSGRQFSNSRSEMNVSTLELGDSALYLCASSLTGIYEQYFGPGTRLTVT.

This rearrangement joins TRBV5-1 to TRBJ1-4, with TRBD1 as a possible D gene (5 bases). CDR1 is SGHRS and CDR2 is YFSETQ in the germline V gene. This CDR3 has 15 residues. V lost 2 bases and J lost 4, with 12 bases in between. The CDR3 is CASSFGGAYNEKLFF. CDR3 nucleotide sequence: TGCGCCAGCAGCTTCGGCGGGGCCTATAATGAAAAACTGTTTTTT.

This chain's CDR3 is CASGGADTQYF. CDR3 bases: TGTGCTAGTGGGGGGGCGGATACGCAGTATTTT. The chain joins TRBV12-5 to TRBJ2-3, with D possibly being TRBD1 (6 bases). The CDR3 runs to 11 residues. V lost 6 bases to trimming and J lost 6 bases, with 7 bases between them. Per the germline V gene, CDR1 is LGHNT and CDR2 is FRNRAP.

The CDR3 region has the DNA TGTGCCAGCAGTGGACCGGGACAGGGAAAATCCGGGGAGCTGTTTTTT. The encoded protein is CASSGPGQGKSGELFF. The chain carries TRBV2 and TRBJ2-2; 9 nucleotides agree with TRBD1. V shed 4 bases, J shed 6 bases, and the junction held 9 bases outside the gene matches. Germline V gene lookup returns CDR1 SNHLY and CDR2 FYNNEI. This CDR3 region has 16 residues.

The chain has TRBV2 and TRBJ2-3, with 8 bases lining up with TRBD2. The V segment lost 0 bases and the J segment 1 base; nucleotides outside the gene matches: 9. The CDR3 length is 18 residues. CDR1 is SNHLY and CDR2 is FYNNEI in the germline V gene. The chain's CDR3 is CASSEALRTGGRTDTQYF. CDR3 nucleotide sequence: TGTGCCAGCAGTGAAGCGCTTCGAACGGGGGGGCGCACAGATACGCAGTATTTT.

As to this clone: Sequence at one end of the junction differs from germline and may be a read error. In DNA form, the CDR3 reads TGTGCCAGCGGTGAGGGGCGCTCACCCCTCCACTTT. Translation: CASGEGRSPLHF. The chain joins TRBV6-1 to TRBJ1-6; tentative D call: TRBD1 (5 bases). Germline loops: CDR1 MNHNS, CDR2 SASEGT. This CDR3 is built from 12 residues.

The chain carries TRBV10-3 and TRBJ2-1; tentative D call: TRBD2 (5 bases). This CDR3 has 13 residues. V was pared by 10 bases and J by 7 bases, with 17 bases between. Per germline, CDR1 ENHRY and CDR2 SYGVKD. CDR3 nucleotides: TGTGCCACCGGACTCGTACCCGCTAATGAGCAGTTCTTC. Protein: CATGLVPANEQFF.

The chain uses TRBV6-5 and TRBJ2-7; 11 nucleotides agree with TRBD2. This CDR3 is built from 15 residues. CDR1 and CDR2 from the germline V gene are MNHEY and SVGAGI. V gave up 5 bases and J gave up 1 base; unmatched junction bases: 4. CDR3 sequence reads: CASSILAGASYEQYF. The DNA of the CDR3 is TGTGCCAGCAGTATACTAGCGGGGGCTTCCTACGAGCAGTACTTC.

V and J are TRBV7-2 and TRBJ1-6; D perhaps matches TRBD1 (5 bases). Trimming took off 5 bases at V and 9 bases at J, with 20 bases between the two ends. Germline V lookup: CDR1 SGHTA, CDR2 FQGNSA. The CDR3 has 16 residues. The CDR3 DNA follows: TGTGCCAGCAGCGACCCGGGGGGGGTACCTACTTCACCCCTCCACTTT. It specifies CASSDPGGVPTSPLHF.

The chain couples TRBV27 to TRBJ2-1; D remains unclear. This CDR3 comprises 12 residues. Trimming took off 8 bases at V and 3 bases at J, with 8 bases between the two ends. Germline V gene data show CDR1 as MNHEY and CDR2 as SMNVEV (reference sequence). CDR3 residues: CASGPGYNEQFF. CDR3 nucleotides: TGTGCCAGCGGGCCCGGCTACAATGAGCAGTTCTTC.